The source of this T cell receptor beta chain is a study of blood T cell repertoires in COVID-19 (dated by TCRdb to the early 2020s). Describing the broader study: Collaborator samples came from the United States, Italy and Spain and covered acute and convalescent phases of COVID-19. Where HLA class I and class II types were available, the types were taken from metadata supplied by the sample provider, not from assay-based typing. The material from the prospective study consisted of cDNA or gDNA derived from T cells, B-cell-depleted T cells, or PBMCs. The samples were drawn from two sources: the first 160 participants of the ongoing ImmuneRACE study, and fewer than 1,500 subjects contributed by 6 global collaborators. A de-identified subject ID, COVID-19 status, age in years and sex were almost always included in the sample metadata. Subjects who had been exposed to COVID-19, were actively infected with it, or had recovered from it provided the deeply sampled blood TCRbeta repertoires that made up the dataset. The repertoires were released in a freely available public database intended as a resource for research on the immune response to SARS-CoV-2. The research as a whole found: Clinical and demographic metadata were provided uncurated, with the amount varying by source and participant.

Turning to this clone: Its specific antigen is unknown. The record has no base qualities; no much larger clone is one base away.

Spanning cysteine to phenylalanine, the CDR3 consists of 14 amino acids. Only CDR3 DNA remains: 42 bases, in frame from the first base. The germline V gene sets CDR1 to SGHRS and CDR2 to YFSETQ. V is clipped by 3 bases and J by 9 bases, and the sequence between their germline boundaries is 13 bases long. In the prospective study, participants were about 18 to 100 years old, resided in approximately 22 geographic areas of the United States, and were enrolled through a virtual design. To assign participants to cohorts, the prospective study relied on clinical history that participants themselves reported in a screening survey and a study questionnaire. ImmuneRACE Cohort 3 recovered participants were defined by two consecutive negative NP/OP PCR tests, healthcare professional clearance, or symptom resolution. In the prospective study, mobile phlebotomists collected whole blood, serum and a nasopharyngeal or oropharyngeal swab from each participant. Participants in the prospective study had the option to provide additional blood draws and questionnaires over a roughly 2-month period. Blood samples from the prospective study were shipped frozen or at room temperature prior to DNA extraction.

The immunoSEQ Assay, a bias-controlled multiplex PCR, was used to amplify TCRbeta CDR3 regions from genomic DNA. As for how the authors treated the data: The number of nucleated cells in each sample was estimated by amplification of reference gene primers within the assay. Sequence reads were collapsed and filtered to measure the absolute abundance of every unique TCRbeta CDR3 rearrangement. Productive Simpson clonality was computed per sample as the square root of Simpson's diversity index over productive rearrangements. TCRdb re-hosts the immuneACCESS table, in-frame sequences only. Its copies lack some clones; in the studies checked, an unresolved V gene accounts for under half of them, and the cause for the rest is not known. The DNA gave D and trimming, while V, J and clone size come from that table. Here the sample has under 200,000 clones; around 80% occur a single time. About 12% of the sample is held by the ten biggest clonotypes.

What was sequenced was PBMCs or T cells enriched from blood (not recorded which). In this chain, TRBV5-1 is recombined with TRBJ1-6; a tentative D match to TRBD1 spans 5 bases. This receptor was identified in a man aged 45 to 65 who had recovered from COVID-19. The CDR3 sequence is CASSSGGVGSPLHF. The DNA sequence follows: TGCGCCAGCAGCTCCGGAGGGGTGGGTTCACCCCTCCACTTT. When the CDR3 is completed using the reference TRBV5-1 and TRBJ1-6 genes on either side, the full variable domain is KAGVTQTPRYLIKTRGQQVTLSCSPISGHRSVSWYQQTPGQGLQFLFEYFSETQRNKGNFPGRFSGRQFSNSRSEMNVSTLELGDSALYLCASSSGGVGSPLHFGNGTRLTVT.